This entry describes one T cell receptor beta chain. This sample was taken from a study of CD8 T cells in Susac syndrome. The V end lost 1 base, the J end lost 11 bases, and 23 bases lay between the germline ends. Germline lookup yields CDR1 SGHAT and CDR2 FQNNGV. The CDR3 length is 16 residues. TCR beta sequences were obtained from blood CD8+ and CD4+ T cells. All included Susac syndrome patients satisfied recently defined diagnostic criteria for definite or probable disease. FACS was used to enrich TEMRA cells, whereas the CD8+ and CD4+ T cells were obtained by negative isolation. RNA in amounts of about 0.45 to 1 ug was reverse transcribed with random hexamers. TCR beta CDR3 was amplified by immunoSEQ covering 54 Vbeta and 13 Jbeta. TCRdb analysed the immunoSEQ multiplex PCR reads with MiXCR anew, one entry per CDR3 protein. The repertoire holds roughly 220,000 distinct CDR3 sequences, over 90% seen once, with 0.15% in the top ten.

Source material: CD4+ T cells from PBMCs. The TCR sequence derives from a human donor with Susac syndrome. This sequence joins TRBV11-2 and TRBJ1-1; D ambiguous. The CDR3 region is CASSLGVRFPEEVAFF. The CDR3 bases are TGTGCCAGCAGCTTAGGGGTTAGGTTCCCGGAGGAGGTGGCTTTCTTT.